This T cell receptor beta chain appears in the sequencing data of a study of T cell responses to AZD1222 COVID-19 vaccine. The V end was cut by 2 bases, the J end by 0 bases, with 7 bases between. The CDR3 totals 14 residues. Germline CDR1 is SGHVS and CDR2 is FQNEAQ. Measured with immunoSEQ multiplex PCR; TCRdb has only the in-frame clones, and not every one. Counted here are 110,000 or so clones, around 87% occurring once; the ten biggest clones make up 4% to 5.5%. This clone came up once. The specimen comprised peripheral blood, sampled 28 days after the second AZD1222 dose. The gene calls are TRBV7-8 and TRBJ1-1; D gene unclear. This TCR was sampled from an adult who received the AZD1222 COVID-19 vaccine. CDR3 region: CASSLYGMNTEAFF. The CDR3 coding sequence is TGTGCCAGCAGCTTATACGGGATGAACACTGAAGCTTTCTTT.